The 24 T cell receptor beta chains presented below share a single source sample, sequenced in a study of human T cells and chemical hapten exposure. The treatment was: therapeutic diphenylcyclopropenone sensitization with weekly scalp DPC. The library attached unique molecular identifiers to individual cDNA molecules. MiXCR, run by TCRdb on the reads, gives a single entry per CDR3 protein. Among 400 to 600 distinct CDR3 sequences listed, around 38% were seen once. Material: whole blood, obtained before DPC sensitization or 2, 6, or about 24 weeks after (not recorded which). All receptors derive from an adult with alopecia areata. Some clones in this sample may be carry-over from other donors' samples. This table probably holds off-target reads from a library built for another chain.

The chain links TRBV6-5 to TRBJ2-2; 11 bases map to TRBD1. There are 16 residues in the CDR3. J gave up 4 bases and V 6 bases, and 7 bases lay outside the gene matches. Germline assignment: CDR1 MNHEY and CDR2 SVGAGI. As DNA, the CDR3 is TGTGCCAGCAGCTCCGGACAGGGGGCGGGCACCGGGGAGCTGTTTTTT. It codes for CASSSGQGAGTGELFF.

This clonotype appeared a few times. The chain is built from TRBV12-3 or TRBV12-4 and TRBJ2-3, with D unclear. The CDR3 is 14 amino acids. The germline V and J ends were trimmed by 2 bases and 1 base, with 7 bases remaining between them. CDR3 sequence (DNA): TGTGCCAGCAGTTTATATAGGGGCACAGATACGCAGTATTTT. Translated: CASSLYRGTDTQYF.

This clonotype showed up just a few times. V usage is TRBV7-9 and J usage is TRBJ1-2; D unclear. Germline V gene data show CDR1 as SEHNR and CDR2 as FQNEAQ (reference sequence). This CDR3 has 13 amino acids. Trimming left V 1 base short and J 3 bases short, with 6 bases between. The CDR3 region has the DNA TGTGCCAGCAGCTTAGGTCAGGACTATGGCTACACCTTC. This encodes CASSLGQDYGYTF. The full variable domain, its missing parts supplied by reference TRBV7-9 and TRBJ1-2, is DTGVSQNPRHKITKRGQNVTFRCDPISEHNRLYWYRQTLGQGPEFLTYFQNEAQLEKSRLLSDRFSAERPKGSFSTLEIQRTEQGDSAMYLCASSLGQDYGYTFGSGTRLTVV.

This sequence joins TRBV6-2 or TRBV6-3 and TRBJ1-3; D is ambiguous. Germline-derived CDR1 and CDR2 are MNHEY and SVGEGT. Between the trimmed V and J ends, which lost 6 bases and 8 bases, there was a span of 11 bases. CDR3 length: 12 residues. In DNA, the CDR3 is TGTGCCAGCAGCCGGGATCGGTACACCATATATTTT. This translates into CASSRDRYTIYF.

This clonotype was seen once. V is TRBV19 and J is TRBJ1-5; weak D call: TRBD1 (6 bases). This CDR3 has 12 amino acids. The ends were cut back, 9 bases at V and 3 bases at J, with 9 bases in the middle. Per germline, CDR1 LNHDA and CDR2 SQIVND (reference sequence). The chain's CDR3 is CARDSNNQPQHF. The CDR3 nucleotides read TGTGCCAGGGACAGCAACAATCAGCCCCAGCATTTT.

The rearrangement uses TRBV5-1 and TRBJ2-3; D call uncertain. Germline V gene sequence: CDR1 SGHRS, CDR2 YFSETQ. Trimming left V 4 bases short and J 5 bases short, with 8 bases between. This CDR3 is built from 12 residues. DNA for the CDR3: TGCGCCAGCAGCCCGCCCGGAGATACGCAGTATTTT. Translating it yields CASSPPGDTQYF.

The rearrangement uses TRBV11-2 and TRBJ2-2, with 9 bases that match TRBD2. Germline values: CDR1 SGHAT, CDR2 FQNNGV. There are 16 residues in the CDR3. J gave up 8 bases and V 0 bases, and 7 bases lay outside the gene matches. The CDR3 region has the DNA TGTGCCAGCAGCTTAGAGGCTAGCGGGATTTCAGGGGAGCTGTTTTTT. This translates into CASSLEASGISGELFF. Based on the CDR3 plus reference TRBV11-2 and TRBJ2-2, the full variable domain is EAGVAQSPRYKIIEKRQSVAFWCNPISGHATLYWYQQILGQGPKLLIQFQNNGVVDDSQLPKDRFSAERLKGVDSTLKIQPAKLEDSAVYLCASSLEASGISGELFFGEGSRLTVL.

This chain joins TRBV10-2 and TRBJ2-3; no reliable D call. Per the germline V gene, CDR1 is WSHSY and CDR2 is SAAADI. Trimming took 3 bases from V and 2 from J, leaving 12 bases between them. This CDR3 is built from 15 residues. Here the CDR3 DNA reads TGCGCCAGCAGTGACACCCGTCGGGCCACAGATACGCAGTATTTT. Protein product: CASSDTRRATDTQYF.

This sequence joins TRBV7-9 and TRBJ1-1; D may be TRBD1 (5 bases). The CDR3 totals 14 residues. The V gene's germline CDR1 is SEHNR and CDR2 FQNEAQ (reference sequence). V lost 6 bases and J 0 bases, leaving 11 bases between the germline ends. CDR3 in DNA: TGTGCCAGCAGACCCAACAGGCTGAACACTGAAGCTTTCTTT. Its protein product is CASRPNRLNTEAFF. Full variable domain (rest looked up from reference TRBV7-9 and TRBJ1-1): DTGVSQNPRHKITKRGQNVTFRCDPISEHNRLYWYRQTLGQGPEFLTYFQNEAQLEKSRLLSDRFSAERPKGSFSTLEIQRTEQGDSAMYLCASRPNRLNTEAFFGQGTRLTVV.

V and J are TRBV5-8 and TRBJ1-2; D gene uncertain. V was trimmed by 2 bases and J by 5 bases, leaving 7 bases between them. This CDR3 is 12 amino acids long. Germline-derived CDR1 and CDR2 are SGHTS and YDEGEE. The CDR3 spells CASSFLPYGYTF. The DNA for the CDR3 is TGTGCCAGCAGCTTTCTTCCGTATGGCTACACCTTC.

This clonotype has a handful of counts. The J gene is TRBJ2-7, the V gene TRBV5-1; 8 nucleotides match TRBD1. This CDR3 contains 15 residues. Germline V gives CDR1 SGHRS, CDR2 YFSETQ. Trimming at V came to 4 bases and at J to 2 bases, leaving 8 bases not matched to a gene. Written as DNA, the CDR3 is TGCGCCAGCAGCCGGGGACAGGAGGGGGCCTACGAGCAGTACTTC. This encodes CASSRGQEGAYEQYF.

This clonotype was seen more than once but under ten times. This chain links TRBV6-5 with TRBJ1-1; D not certain. The CDR3 contains 12 residues. Germline CDR1 is MNHEY and CDR2 is SVGAGI. The V end lost 6 bases, the J end lost 3 bases, and 8 bases lay between the germline ends. The CDR3 region is CASRPADTEAFF. The CDR3 DNA follows: TGTGCCAGCAGGCCAGCGGACACTGAAGCTTTCTTT.

The chain employs TRBV27 and TRBJ2-1; TRBD2 matches 15 bases. Germline V gives CDR1 MNHEY, CDR2 SMNVEV (reference sequence). V lost 3 bases and J lost 10; bases outside the gene matches: 4. CDR3 length equals 15 residues. CDR3 in amino acids: CASSLGGLAGGEQFF. CDR3 sequence (DNA): TGTGCCAGCAGTTTGGGTGGACTAGCGGGGGGGGAGCAGTTCTTC.

The V and J genes are TRBV4-1 and TRBJ1-4; unclear D gene. Trimming removed 1 base at V and 7 bases at J, with 7 bases between. Germline lookup yields CDR1 MGHRA and CDR2 YSYEKL. The CDR3 loop spans 13 amino acids. In nucleotides, the CDR3 is TGCGCCAGCAGCCAAGCGGACGGTGAAAAACTGTTTTTT. Translation: CASSQADGEKLFF.

The rearrangement links TRBV11-2 to TRBJ1-1, with D perhaps TRBD1 (5 bases). The CDR3 is 19 residues long. From germline, CDR1 is SGHAT and CDR2 FQNNGV. V lost 0 bases and J lost 0, with 20 bases in between. CDR3 loop: CASSLEGGALRSLNTEAFF. As DNA, the CDR3 is TGTGCCAGCAGCTTAGAGGGGGGTGCACTTCGGAGTTTGAACACTGAAGCTTTCTTT.

This clonotype was counted only a few times. The rearrangement uses TRBV19 and TRBJ2-2, with D perhaps TRBD1 (5 bases). The CDR3 sequence is 13 residues long. The germline gives CDR1 LNHDA, CDR2 SQIVND (reference sequence). V was cut by 6 bases and J by 6 bases, with 11 bases left in between. In DNA form, the CDR3 reads TGTGCCAGTAGCCGACCAGGGCCCGGGGAGCTGTTTTTT. It codes for CASSRPGPGELFF.

The V and J genes are TRBV12-3 or TRBV12-4 and TRBJ1-2; D perhaps matches TRBD1 (6 bases). The V and J ends lost 3 bases and 2 bases respectively, with 13 bases between them. The CDR3 totals 15 residues. The CDR3 loop reads CASSFPHGGNYGYTF. DNA for the CDR3: TGTGCCAGCAGTTTCCCCCATGGGGGCAACTATGGCTACACCTTC.

This clonotype occurred a few times. This rearrangement joins TRBV24-1 to TRBJ2-3; 7 positions agree with TRBD2. The CDR3 has 16 residues. From germline, CDR1 is KGHDR and CDR2 SFDVKD. Germline trimming cut 2 bases from V and 2 bases from J; bases unmatched to any gene: 6. The CDR3 DNA reads TGTGCCACCAGTGATTCAATCGCGGGAGACACAGATACGCAGTATTTT. Its translation is CATSDSIAGDTDTQYF.

This chain joins TRBV7-2 and TRBJ2-7; 8 bases match TRBD1. Germline V lookup: CDR1 SGHTA, CDR2 FQGNSA. The CDR3 has 17 residues. V gave up 4 bases and J gave up 9 bases; unmatched junction bases: 20. CDR3 protein: CASSSGQGGVFLSLQYF. The CDR3 region has the DNA TGTGCCAGCAGCTCCGGACAGGGCGGTGTCTTTCTTAGCTTGCAGTACTTC. The full variable domain, in which reference TRBV7-2 and TRBJ2-7 provide the parts outside the CDR3, is GAGVSQSPSNKVTEKGKDVELRCDPISGHTALYWYRQSLGQGLEFLIYFQGNSAPDKSGLPSDRFSAERTGGSVSTLTIQRTQQEDSAVYLCASSSGQGGVFLSLQYFGPGTRLTVT.

The chain joins TRBV3-1 to TRBJ2-2, with TRBD1 identical over 9 bases. Germline V gene data show CDR1 as LGHDT and CDR2 as YNNKEL (reference sequence). The CDR3 runs 18 residues. V gave up 6 bases and J gave up 0 bases; unmatched junction bases: 11. The CDR3 DNA sequence: TGTGCCAGCAGGGAGTACAGGGGGCTTGATTCGAACACCGGGGAGCTGTTTTTT. It codes for CASREYRGLDSNTGELFF.

This clonotype occurred a few times. The V call is TRBV4-2, the J call TRBJ2-1; a possible D gene is TRBD2 (6 bases). Trimming took 4 bases from V and 9 from J, leaving 19 bases between them. CDR1 and CDR2 from the germline V gene are LGHNA and YNFKEQ. The CDR3 loop spans 15 amino acids. The CDR3 sequence: CASSPPEGESGEQFF. The CDR3 nucleotides are TGTGCCAGCAGCCCGCCGGAGGGCGAGAGTGGTGAGCAGTTCTTC.

This chain joins TRBV7-9 and TRBJ2-3, with D possibly matching TRBD2 (6 bases). Germline V gives CDR1 SEHNR, CDR2 FQNEAQ (reference sequence). The V end was cut by 5 bases, the J end by 5 bases, with 11 bases between. The CDR3 consists of 13 residues. This CDR3 reads CASSVEGGDTQYF. DNA for the CDR3: TGTGCCAGCAGCGTGGAGGGAGGAGATACGCAGTATTTT.

The chain uses TRBV11-3 and TRBJ2-7, with 7 nucleotides matching TRBD2. CDR1 and CDR2 (germline): SGHNT, YENEEA. Losses at the gene ends were 3 bases for V and 0 bases for J; bases not matched to a gene: 5. The CDR3 length is 15 residues. The DNA of the CDR3 is TGTGCCAGCAGCTTGCGGGACTATAGCTCCTACGAGCAGTACTTC. Protein: CASSLRDYSSYEQYF.

The chain carries TRBV29-1 and TRBJ2-7; 7 bases are a match to TRBD1. The CDR3 loop spans 13 amino acids. Germline CDR1 is SQVTM and CDR2 is ANQGSEA. Trimming at V came to 1 base and at J to 2 bases, leaving 2 bases not matched to a gene. The CDR3 spells CSVEAGTAYEQYF. CDR3 DNA sequence: TGCAGCGTTGAAGCCGGGACAGCCTACGAGCAGTACTTC.